This is a list of T cell receptor beta chains from one sample in a study of Graves' ophthalmopathy and Graves' hyperthyroidism. TCRdb independently ran MiXCR on the multiplex PCR reads; one entry per CDR3 protein. The sample includes about 210,000 distinct CDR3 sequences, approximately 29% of them seen just once. Specimen: peripheral blood. These receptors originate from a man aged 50-60 years with Graves' ophthalmopathy. The CDR3 runs from the conserved cysteine through the conserved F or W.

V gene: TRBV28; J gene: TRBJ1-1; CDR3 protein: CASSFQASPEAFF
V gene: TRBV2; J gene: TRBJ2-2; CDR3 protein: CASSAAPGAGELFF
V gene: TRBV6-5; J gene: TRBJ1-1; CDR3 protein: CASSSWRGLRAFF
V gene: TRBV6-1; J gene: TRBJ1-3; CDR3 protein: CARAEAGPHF
V gene: TRBV7-2; J gene: TRBJ2-5; CDR3 protein: CASVPSFQETQYF
V gene: TRBV11-2; J gene: TRBJ2-5; CDR3 protein: CASSYLSETQYF
V gene: TRBV6-1; J gene: TRBJ2-5; CDR3 protein: CASAGTPGETQYF
V gene: TRBV11-2; J gene: TRBJ2-5; CDR3 protein: CASSLVAGGPGETQYF
V gene: TRBV7-8; J gene: TRBJ1-1; CDR3 protein: CASSRYGEGVNTEAFF
V gene: TRBV2; J gene: TRBJ2-2; CDR3 protein: CASSELGIGELFF
V gene: TRBV28; J gene: TRBJ1-5; CDR3 protein: CASSPLQGASNQPQHF
V gene: TRBV7-2; J gene: TRBJ1-1; CDR3 protein: CASSTFGETEAFF
V gene: TRBV6-1; J gene: TRBJ2-5; CDR3 protein: CASSEGSSVETQYF
V gene: TRBV10-2; J gene: TRBJ1-6; CDR3 protein: CASSEPATRPGSPLHF
V gene: TRBV9; J gene: TRBJ2-7; CDR3 protein: CASSVPRGLEGEQYF
V gene: TRBV11-3; J gene: TRBJ2-7; CDR3 protein: CASSLEASISYEQYF
V gene: TRBV28; J gene: TRBJ2-6; CDR3 protein: CASSLGTGGNSGANVLTF
V gene: TRBV20-1; J gene: TRBJ2-7; CDR3 protein: CSASDEEGLAGGPGEQYF
V gene: TRBV6-1; J gene: TRBJ2-7; CDR3 protein: CASSETPDREQYF
V gene: TRBV19; J gene: TRBJ2-2; CDR3 protein: CASSRQGMGAGELFF
V gene: TRBV6-2/TRBV6-3; J gene: TRBJ1-1; CDR3 protein: CASSELRGHTEAFF
V gene: TRBV5-1; J gene: TRBJ2-7; CDR3 protein: CASSPGGPASGYEQYF
V gene: TRBV7-9; J gene: TRBJ1-1; CDR3 protein: CASSSPQLDGGGDTEAFF
V gene: TRBV20-1; J gene: TRBJ2-5; CDR3 protein: CSADRTSGFQETQYF
V gene: TRBV7-9; J gene: TRBJ2-5; CDR3 protein: CASKRSWRERKETQYF
V gene: TRBV15; J gene: TRBJ2-5; CDR3 protein: CATSRLSGSQETQYF
V gene: TRBV10-1; J gene: TRBJ1-1; CDR3 protein: CASSEGLVNTEAFF
V gene: TRBV28; J gene: TRBJ1-2; CDR3 protein: CASEGSGYGYTF
V gene: TRBV2; J gene: TRBJ2-7; CDR3 protein: CASSGLAGGASYEQYF
V gene: TRBV19; J gene: TRBJ2-7; CDR3 protein: CASSIDWDGSYEQYF
V gene: TRBV6-2/TRBV6-3; J gene: TRBJ1-1; CDR3 protein: CASSYGTRTSEAFF
V gene: TRBV9; J gene: TRBJ2-7; CDR3 protein: CASSVEAGGLSGEQYF
V gene: TRBV27; J gene: TRBJ2-3; CDR3 protein: CASSHRQGGGPHYTQYF
V gene: TRBV7-9; J gene: TRBJ1-1; CDR3 protein: CASSLRQVDTEAFF
V gene: TRBV20-1; J gene: TRBJ2-3; CDR3 protein: CSAPLAGGTDTQYF
V gene: TRBV11-2; J gene: TRBJ2-5; CDR3 protein: CASSSPLVGGPGFWETQYF
V gene: TRBV4-2; J gene: TRBJ1-5; CDR3 protein: CASSQPGTGVNQPQHF
V gene: TRBV30; J gene: TRBJ2-5; CDR3 protein: CAWSNPGGVETQYF